Sequencing of this T cell receptor beta chain was carried out in a study of cytomegalovirus exposure and HLA in healthy donors. Study-level points and caveats: The authors enumerated 150 to 200 TCR beta chains as linked to cytomegalovirus.

About this clone itself: Its antigen is unidentified.

Germline V CDR1 and CDR2: WNHNN, SYGVQD (reference sequence). Between the trimmed V and J ends, which lost 2 bases and 2 bases, there was a span of 16 bases. The length of the CDR3 is 17 residues. Use of 60 Vbeta and 13 Jbeta primers characterized the PCR. In the original processing: There were around 80 million unique TCR beta chains by a later count, and around 10 million of them were shared. Sequencing was performed with immunoSEQ multiplex PCR; in TCRdb, only in-frame clones are kept and a portion is missing. The V and J calls and clone size come from that table; D and trimming were worked out from the DNA. The top ten hold 1.5% to 2% of the sample, which has about 120,000 clones, 55% to 75% seen once.

J is TRBJ2-1 and V is TRBV10-1, with D possibly matching TRBD2 (7 bases). This receptor was obtained from a man in his thirties or forties in good health and CMV-seropositive. The sequencing sample was made of PBMCs. CDR3 protein: CASSEGRGGAAYNEQFF. DNA of the CDR3: TGCGCCAGCAGTGAGGGGAGGGGGGGGGCGGCCTACAATGAGCAGTTCTTC.